The clone carrying this T cell receptor (beta chain) was counted ten times or more. TCRdb itself ran the 5' RACE reads through MiXCR, one entry per CDR3 protein. Among 25,000 to 30,000 distinct CDR3 sequences listed, around 12% were seen once. This sample is drawn from a study of T-cell memory formation after mild COVID-19. Overall study: Across donors, TCR clusters were largely donor specific.

Per germline, CDR1 MNHEY and CDR2 SMNVEV (reference sequence). Trimming stripped 6 bases from V and 1 base from J, with 12 bases between. The CDR3 spans 14 residues. The receptor's source is an adult woman who had mild COVID-19 (a few samples of this study predate the infection). Cell type and time point are not known. Sequencing input: PBMCs or a T cell subset sorted from them (not recorded which). This sequence joins TRBV27 and TRBJ1-1; weak D call: TRBD1 (5 bases). CDR3 protein: CASSPGGGNTEAFF. The CDR3 DNA follows: TGTGCCAGCAGCCCCGGTGGGGGGAACACTGAAGCTTTCTTT.